These 32 T cell receptor beta chains share one sample of origin, sequenced in a study of CD8+ T cells in alopecia areata (dated by TCRdb to the late 2010s). Sample time point, as interpreted from the label and publication: around 4 weeks on oral tofacitinib. Reading the label with the study, this specimen's treatment or condition is: oral pan-JAK inhibitor, 5-10 mg twice daily. The library was produced with the immunoSEQ multiplex PCR assay. For TCR sequencing, RNA was extracted from every sample and reverse transcribed into cDNA to serve as template. TCRdb took this table from immuneACCESS and kept in-frame rearrangements with V and J called. Such tables lack part of the clones; where checked against another copy, unresolved V genes explain under half of the gap, and the rest is unexplained. Here the sample has 95,000 to 150,000 clones; 53% occur a single time. The ten most abundant clones make up around 0.46% of the sample.

The specimen was CD4+ T cells sorted from blood, collected at week 4, from a patient treated with tofacitinib. These receptors were collected from a human donor with alopecia areata.

The gene calls are TRBV30 and TRBJ1-2; D unresolved. The CDR3 runs 13 residues. V gave up 1 base and J gave up 4 bases, with 10 bases separating them. Germline assignment: CDR1 GTSNPN and CDR2 SVGIG (reference sequence). CDR3 DNA sequence: TGTGCCTGGAGTGGGGTGGAGAGCTATGGCTACACCTTC. Translation: CAWSGVESYGYTF.

The chain has TRBV29-1 and TRBJ1-1, with D tentatively TRBD1 (5 bases). The CDR3 extends over 13 amino acids. V was pared by 7 bases and J by 1 base, with 13 bases between. Germline loops: CDR1 SQVTM, CDR2 ANQGSEA. The CDR3 sequence: CSARTIANTEAFF. CDR3 DNA sequence: TGCAGCGCTCGGACAATTGCGAACACTGAAGCTTTCTTT. Filled out from reference TRBV29-1 and TRBJ1-1, the complete variable domain reads SAVISQKPSRDICQRGTSLTIQCQVDSQVTMMFWYRQQPGQSLTLIATANQGSEATYESGFVIDKFPISRPNLTFSTLTVSNMSPEDSSIYLCSARTIANTEAFFGQGTRLTVV.

This sequence joins TRBV5-6 and TRBJ1-2; 7 nucleotides agree with TRBD1. CDR3 length: 13 residues. The germline V gene has CDR1 SGHDT and CDR2 YYEEEE. The V and J ends lost 3 bases and 4 bases, in that order; junction bases with no gene match: 3. CDR3 protein: CASSSYRGYGYTF. The CDR3 region has the DNA TGTGCCAGCAGCTCCTACAGGGGCTATGGCTACACCTTC.

The V and J genes are TRBV29-1 and TRBJ2-1; D is unresolved. The germline gives CDR1 SQVTM, CDR2 ANQGSEA. The ends were cut back, 4 bases at V and 0 bases at J, with 7 bases in the middle. The CDR3 is 13 residues long. The CDR3 sequence: CSVAGRSYNEQFF. The CDR3 bases are TGCAGCGTTGCCGGTCGCTCCTACAATGAGCAGTTCTTC.

V gene TRBV29-1 combines with J gene TRBJ2-7; the D gene could be TRBD1 or TRBD2 (5 bases each). The CDR3 is 12 amino acids. The V end was cut by 4 bases, the J end by 3 bases, with 10 bases between. Germline V gene sequence: CDR1 SQVTM, CDR2 ANQGSEA. CDR3 region: CSVVVRGYEQYF. The CDR3 DNA sequence: TGCAGCGTTGTGGTGAGGGGCTACGAGCAGTACTTC.

The V call is TRBV29-1, the J call TRBJ2-7; 7 nucleotides match TRBD1. Trimming took 4 bases from V and 3 from J; bases not matched to a gene: 9. CDR1 is SQVTM, CDR2 ANQGSEA, per germline. The length of the CDR3 is 14 residues. CDR3 in DNA: TGCAGCGTTGGTGGGGACAGTGTTTTCTACGAGCAGTACTTC. Amino acids: CSVGGDSVFYEQYF.

The rearrangement joins TRBV18 to TRBJ1-2; D is unresolved. In germline, CDR1 is KGHSH, CDR2 LQKENI. Trimming pared 0 bases from V and 8 bases from J, leaving 7 bases between. CDR3 length: 12 amino acids. CDR3 bases: TGTGCCAGCTCACCACCTGGATACGGCTACACCTTC. It translates to CASSPPGYGYTF.

This clone was seen a handful of times. The V call is TRBV29-1, the J call TRBJ1-1; unclear D gene. This CDR3 is 13 amino acids long. Germline V gives CDR1 SQVTM, CDR2 ANQGSEA. V shed 6 bases and J shed 0 bases, with 11 bases lying between them. Here the CDR3 reads CSVLGVMNTEAFF. The CDR3 DNA is TGCAGCGTCCTAGGCGTCATGAACACTGAAGCTTTCTTT.

V and J are TRBV2 and TRBJ2-7, with no clear D. Trimming left V 9 bases short and J 2 bases short, with 14 bases between. Germline V gives CDR1 SNHLY, CDR2 FYNNEI. There are 13 residues in the CDR3. The CDR3 spells CASELERAYEQYF. CDR3 DNA: TGTGCCAGTGAGTTAGAAAGAGCCTACGAGCAGTACTTC. Complete variable domain (other parts from reference TRBV2 and TRBJ2-7): EPEVTQTPSHQVTQMGQEVILRCVPISNHLYFYWYRQILGQKVEFLVSFYNNEISEKSEIFDDQFSVERPDGSNFTLKIRSTKLEDSAMYFCASELERAYEQYFGPGTRLTVT.

This chain uses TRBV30 with TRBJ2-1, with unresolved D. CDR1 and CDR2 from the germline V gene are GTSNPN and SVGIG (reference sequence). V was trimmed by 0 bases and J by 2 bases, leaving 11 bases between them. The CDR3 length is 15 residues. The CDR3 region has the DNA TGTGCCTGGAGTGTTGATGGGATTCCCTACAATGAGCAGTTCTTC. Its translation is CAWSVDGIPYNEQFF.

Only one count was recorded for this clone. The gene calls are TRBV2 and TRBJ1-6; tentatively, D is TRBD1 (6 bases). Trimming cost V 6 bases and J 14 bases, with 14 bases left between them. This CDR3 is built from 12 residues. CDR1 is SNHLY, CDR2 FYNNEI, per germline. DNA for the CDR3: TGTGCCAGCAGGCCGATGGGGGGCTCCCTCCACTTT. The encoded protein is CASRPMGGSLHF. Full variable domain (outside the CDR3, taken from reference TRBV2 and TRBJ1-6): EPEVTQTPSHQVTQMGQEVILRCVPISNHLYFYWYRQILGQKVEFLVSFYNNEISEKSEIFDDQFSVERPDGSNFTLKIRSTKLEDSAMYFCASRPMGGSLHFGNGTRLTVT.

This clone has just a few counts. The chain carries TRBV29-1 and TRBJ2-5; TRBD2 matches at 11 bases. The ends lost 3 bases at V and 5 bases at J; junction bases unmatched: 17. This CDR3 region has 18 residues. The V gene's germline CDR1 is SQVTM and CDR2 ANQGSEA. CDR3 bases: TGCAGCGTTGATGGACTAGCGGGCCAGAGGGGAGTAGGGGAGACCCAGTACTTC. Its protein product is CSVDGLAGQRGVGETQYF.

J is TRBJ2-3 and V is TRBV6-5; D is perhaps TRBD1 or TRBD2 (6 bases each). Germline values: CDR1 MNHEY, CDR2 SVGAGI. V lost 8 bases, J lost 6 bases, and 15 bases lay in between. The CDR3 is 13 amino acids. CDR3 in DNA: TGTGCCAGCGGAACCTGGAGGGGGGATACGCAGTATTTT. Translated, it gives CASGTWRGDTQYF.

The table lists this clone with a count of one. The gene calls are TRBV29-1 and TRBJ1-1; D uncertain. This CDR3 contains 16 residues. Trimming removed 7 bases at V and 2 bases at J, with 23 bases between. The V gene's germline CDR1 is SQVTM and CDR2 ANQGSEA. The CDR3 loop is CSAWGVEDASNTEAFF. The CDR3 DNA reads TGCAGCGCATGGGGAGTGGAGGACGCATCCAACACTGAAGCTTTCTTT.

This rearrangement joins TRBV4-1 to TRBJ1-2, with D unresolved. The CDR3 extends over 14 amino acids. CDR1 MGHRA and CDR2 YSYEKL come from the germline V gene. Trimming shortened V by 4 bases and J by 7 bases, and 16 bases separated the two germline ends. CDR3 sequence reads: CASSPGPGRSGYTF. CDR3 DNA: TGCGCCAGCAGCCCAGGACCCGGGAGGAGTGGCTACACCTTC.

The rearrangement joins TRBV30 to TRBJ1-1; the D is unclear. V was shortened by 1 base and J by 5 bases, with 11 bases between the two germline ends. Germline V gene sequence: CDR1 GTSNPN, CDR2 SVGIG (reference sequence). The CDR3 totals 13 residues. CDR3 residues: CAWSAAGGTEAFF. In DNA form, the CDR3 reads TGTGCCTGGAGTGCCGCCGGTGGAACTGAAGCTTTCTTT.

This chain joins TRBV30 and TRBJ2-7, with D perhaps matching TRBD1 (6 bases). This CDR3 spans 11 amino acids. The V end lost 0 bases, the J end lost 7 bases, and 7 bases lay between the germline ends. Germline CDR1 reads GTSNPN; CDR2 reads SVGIG (reference sequence). For the CDR3, the DNA is TGTGCCTGGAGTGTACAGGGTGAGCAGTACTTC. Translating it yields CAWSVQGEQYF. Using reference TRBV30 and TRBJ2-7 for the parts outside the CDR3, the full variable domain is SQTIHQWPATLVQPVGSPLSLECTVEGTSNPNLYWYRQAAGRGLQLLFYSVGIGQISSEVPQNLSASRPQDRQFILSSKKLLLSDSGFYLCAWSVQGEQYFGPGTRLTVT.

This clone was seen a few times. The chain combines TRBV11-3 with TRBJ2-2; 7 bases line up with TRBD1. Germline lookup yields CDR1 SGHNT and CDR2 YENEEA. The V segment lost 5 bases and the J segment 0 bases; nucleotides outside the gene matches: 3. The CDR3 extends over 15 amino acids. This CDR3 reads CASSRGQANTGELFF. CDR3 nucleotides: TGTGCCAGCAGCCGCGGACAGGCGAACACCGGGGAGCTGTTTTTT.

This clone has ten or more counts. The chain has TRBV30 and TRBJ1-1, with D unclear. The V gene lost 3 bases and the J gene lost 7 bases, with 18 bases spanning the gap. Germline V gene lookup returns CDR1 GTSNPN and CDR2 SVGIG (reference sequence). The CDR3 contains 14 residues. CDR3 region: CAWSRSPGASEAFF. For the CDR3, the DNA is TGTGCCTGGAGCAGATCCCCAGGAGCCAGTGAAGCTTTCTTT.

V gene TRBV7-3 combines with J gene TRBJ2-1, with TRBD1 identical over 8 bases. The CDR3 is 16 amino acids. The germline CDR1 and CDR2 sequences are SGHTA and FQGTGA. V lost 5 bases to trimming and J lost 3 bases; unmatched junction nucleotides: 9. The CDR3 loop is CASSVRGQGSYNEQFF. The CDR3 DNA follows: TGTGCCAGCAGCGTAAGAGGACAGGGTAGCTACAATGAGCAGTTCTTC. The whole variable domain, filled in from reference TRBV7-3 and TRBJ2-1, reads GAGVSQTPSNKVTEKGKYVELRCDPISGHTALYWYRQSLGQGPEFLIYFQGTGAADDSGLPNDRFFAVRPEGSVSTLKIQRTERGDSAVYLCASSVRGQGSYNEQFFGPGTRLTVL.

This rearrangement joins TRBV5-1 to TRBJ1-1, with TRBD1 as a possible D gene (5 bases). The V end lost 0 bases, the J end lost 0 bases, and 9 bases lay between the germline ends. Germline CDR1 and CDR2: SGHRS and YFSETQ. The CDR3 sequence is 15 residues long. This chain's CDR3 is CASSLGQSMNTEAFF. CDR3 DNA sequence: TGCGCCAGCAGCTTGGGACAGTCCATGAACACTGAAGCTTTCTTT.

As regards this clone: Other DNA sequences in this sample translate to the same CDR3. The V and J genes are TRBV4-1 and TRBJ2-6; no firm D call. The CDR3 sequence is 13 residues long. The germline gives CDR1 MGHRA, CDR2 YSYEKL. V shed 1 base and J shed 2 bases, with 0 bases lying between them. In nucleotides, the CDR3 is TGCGCCAGCAGCCAAGCTGGGGCCAACGTCCTGACTTTC. This translates into CASSQAGANVLTF.

This chain joins TRBV20-1 and TRBJ1-1; no reliable D call. Germline loops: CDR1 DFQATT, CDR2 SNEGSKA (reference sequence). The CDR3 totals 11 residues. Trimming removed 1 base from V and 12 bases from J, with 12 bases in between. This CDR3 is CSARVAPVTFF. As DNA, the CDR3 is TGCAGTGCTAGAGTGGCCCCCGTAACTTTCTTT.

This clone was seen more than once but under ten times. The chain links TRBV30 to TRBJ2-3, with D perhaps TRBD1 or TRBD2 (6 bases each). Germline assignment: CDR1 GTSNPN and CDR2 SVGIG (reference sequence). V dropped 6 bases and J dropped 6 bases, with 13 bases sitting between them. The CDR3 loop spans 12 amino acids. CDR3 bases: TGTGCCTGTGCAAGGGGGGCGGATACGCAGTATTTT. It is translated as CACARGADTQYF.

This clone was picked up a small number of times. Different DNA sequences within this sample yield the same CDR3. The CDR3 region has the DNA TGCGCCAGCAGCTTGACCACAGATACGCAGTATTTT. This translates into CASSLTTDTQYF. This sequence joins TRBV5-1 and TRBJ2-3, with no clear D. From germline, CDR1 is SGHRS and CDR2 YFSETQ. The V and J ends lost 1 base and 2 bases respectively, with 2 bases between them. This CDR3 region has 12 residues.

The V and J genes are TRBV7-9 and TRBJ2-2, with D unclear. CDR1 is SEHNR and CDR2 is FQNEAQ in the germline V gene (reference sequence). V was clipped by 0 bases and J by 4 bases, with 6 bases between them. The CDR3 totals 14 residues. The CDR3: CASSLASATGELFF. The CDR3 DNA is TGTGCCAGCAGCTTAGCGTCGGCCACCGGGGAGCTGTTTTTT.

This chain links TRBV30 with TRBJ2-3; D is uncertain. The CDR3 runs 11 residues. Germline assignment: CDR1 GTSNPN and CDR2 SVGIG (reference sequence). V was trimmed by 0 bases and J by 5 bases, leaving 3 bases between them. CDR3 in amino acids: CAWSVKDTQYF. CDR3 coding DNA: TGTGCCTGGAGTGTTAAAGATACGCAGTATTTT.

This chain joins TRBV2 and TRBJ1-5; D is unclear. V lost 4 bases and J 1 base, leaving 5 bases between the germline ends. Germline V gives CDR1 SNHLY, CDR2 FYNNEI. The length of the CDR3 is 13 residues. The CDR3 sequence: CASSAESNQPQHF. The CDR3 DNA sequence: TGTGCCAGCAGTGCAGAAAGCAATCAGCCCCAGCATTTT.

The table lists this clone with a count of one. V usage is TRBV29-1 and J usage is TRBJ1-5; 7 nucleotides align to TRBD1. The germline V gene has CDR1 SQVTM and CDR2 ANQGSEA. The CDR3 has 13 residues. Losses at the gene ends were 7 bases for V and 7 bases for J; bases not matched to a gene: 10. This CDR3 reads CSAGGGTEQPQHF. For the CDR3, the DNA is TGCAGCGCTGGCGGGGGGACAGAACAGCCCCAGCATTTT.

The V call is TRBV27, the J call TRBJ2-3, with 7 bases fitting TRBD2. Germline CDR1 reads MNHEY; CDR2 reads SMNVEV (reference sequence). The CDR3 runs 16 residues. V lost 4 bases, J lost 7 bases, and 14 bases stayed unmatched. CDR3 protein: CASSSLGISGGNTQYF. For the CDR3, the DNA is TGTGCCAGCAGTTCTCTAGGGATATCGGGAGGTAATACGCAGTATTTT.

This clone turned up a few times. The CDR3 reads CASSFRPSTDTQYF. The DNA of the CDR3 is TGTGCCAGCAGCTTTAGGCCGAGCACAGATACGCAGTATTTT. This rearrangement joins TRBV7-2 to TRBJ2-3, with D unclear. The ends were cut back, 3 bases at V and 0 bases at J, with 7 bases in the middle. Germline V CDR1 and CDR2: SGHTA, FQGNSA. The CDR3 consists of 14 residues.

The table lists this clone with a count of one. The CDR3 sequence: CASSPPADEQFF. CDR3 nucleotides: TGCGCCAGCAGCCCTCCTGCCGATGAGCAGTTCTTC. This sequence joins TRBV5-1 and TRBJ2-1, with unresolved D. Germline CDR1 SGHRS, CDR2 YFSETQ. Deletions cut 4 bases from V and 8 bases from J, with 10 bases between. The CDR3 has 12 amino acids.